This T cell receptor beta chain derives from a study of blood T cell repertoires in COVID-19. On the study more broadly: COVID-19 samples collected from the United States, Italy and Spain covered acute and convalescent phases. PBMCs, B-cell-depleted T cells, or T cells provided the cDNA or gDNA that made up the material.

Methods used by the authors: Cell counts per sample came from amplifying reference gene primers. Here immunoSEQ multiplex PCR was the method, and the copy in TCRdb shows in-frame clones only, minus some. V and J calls and clone size are as listed in that table; D and trimming were resolved from the DNA. The sample gives some 120,000 clones, over 70% of which show up once; over 5% is in the top ten. The germline V gene has CDR1 SGDLS and CDR2 YYNGEE. The CDR3 covers 13 residues. The V gene end was trimmed by 3 bases and the J gene end by 14 bases; junction bases not matched to a gene: 9. The chain links TRBV9 to TRBJ2-3; 10 bases agree with TRBD2. This TCR was sampled from a man older than 75 with active or convalescent COVID-19. Sample: peripheral blood. CDR3 in DNA: TGTGCCAGCAGCGCTACCGGGACTAGCGACAGGTATTTT. It specifies CASSATGTSDRYF.